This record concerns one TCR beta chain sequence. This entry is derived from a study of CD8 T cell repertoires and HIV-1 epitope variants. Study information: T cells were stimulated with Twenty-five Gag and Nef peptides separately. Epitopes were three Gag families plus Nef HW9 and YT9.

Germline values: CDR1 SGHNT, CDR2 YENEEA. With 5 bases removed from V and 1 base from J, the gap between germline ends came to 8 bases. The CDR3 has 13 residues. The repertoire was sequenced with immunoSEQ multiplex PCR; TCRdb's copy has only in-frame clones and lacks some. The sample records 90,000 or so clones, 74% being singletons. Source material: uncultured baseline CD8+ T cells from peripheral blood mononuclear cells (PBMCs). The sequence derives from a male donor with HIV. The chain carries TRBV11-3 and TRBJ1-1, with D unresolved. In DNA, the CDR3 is TGTGCCAGCAGCGGCGAGGGGAACACTGAAGCTTTCTTT. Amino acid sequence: CASSGEGNTEAFF.